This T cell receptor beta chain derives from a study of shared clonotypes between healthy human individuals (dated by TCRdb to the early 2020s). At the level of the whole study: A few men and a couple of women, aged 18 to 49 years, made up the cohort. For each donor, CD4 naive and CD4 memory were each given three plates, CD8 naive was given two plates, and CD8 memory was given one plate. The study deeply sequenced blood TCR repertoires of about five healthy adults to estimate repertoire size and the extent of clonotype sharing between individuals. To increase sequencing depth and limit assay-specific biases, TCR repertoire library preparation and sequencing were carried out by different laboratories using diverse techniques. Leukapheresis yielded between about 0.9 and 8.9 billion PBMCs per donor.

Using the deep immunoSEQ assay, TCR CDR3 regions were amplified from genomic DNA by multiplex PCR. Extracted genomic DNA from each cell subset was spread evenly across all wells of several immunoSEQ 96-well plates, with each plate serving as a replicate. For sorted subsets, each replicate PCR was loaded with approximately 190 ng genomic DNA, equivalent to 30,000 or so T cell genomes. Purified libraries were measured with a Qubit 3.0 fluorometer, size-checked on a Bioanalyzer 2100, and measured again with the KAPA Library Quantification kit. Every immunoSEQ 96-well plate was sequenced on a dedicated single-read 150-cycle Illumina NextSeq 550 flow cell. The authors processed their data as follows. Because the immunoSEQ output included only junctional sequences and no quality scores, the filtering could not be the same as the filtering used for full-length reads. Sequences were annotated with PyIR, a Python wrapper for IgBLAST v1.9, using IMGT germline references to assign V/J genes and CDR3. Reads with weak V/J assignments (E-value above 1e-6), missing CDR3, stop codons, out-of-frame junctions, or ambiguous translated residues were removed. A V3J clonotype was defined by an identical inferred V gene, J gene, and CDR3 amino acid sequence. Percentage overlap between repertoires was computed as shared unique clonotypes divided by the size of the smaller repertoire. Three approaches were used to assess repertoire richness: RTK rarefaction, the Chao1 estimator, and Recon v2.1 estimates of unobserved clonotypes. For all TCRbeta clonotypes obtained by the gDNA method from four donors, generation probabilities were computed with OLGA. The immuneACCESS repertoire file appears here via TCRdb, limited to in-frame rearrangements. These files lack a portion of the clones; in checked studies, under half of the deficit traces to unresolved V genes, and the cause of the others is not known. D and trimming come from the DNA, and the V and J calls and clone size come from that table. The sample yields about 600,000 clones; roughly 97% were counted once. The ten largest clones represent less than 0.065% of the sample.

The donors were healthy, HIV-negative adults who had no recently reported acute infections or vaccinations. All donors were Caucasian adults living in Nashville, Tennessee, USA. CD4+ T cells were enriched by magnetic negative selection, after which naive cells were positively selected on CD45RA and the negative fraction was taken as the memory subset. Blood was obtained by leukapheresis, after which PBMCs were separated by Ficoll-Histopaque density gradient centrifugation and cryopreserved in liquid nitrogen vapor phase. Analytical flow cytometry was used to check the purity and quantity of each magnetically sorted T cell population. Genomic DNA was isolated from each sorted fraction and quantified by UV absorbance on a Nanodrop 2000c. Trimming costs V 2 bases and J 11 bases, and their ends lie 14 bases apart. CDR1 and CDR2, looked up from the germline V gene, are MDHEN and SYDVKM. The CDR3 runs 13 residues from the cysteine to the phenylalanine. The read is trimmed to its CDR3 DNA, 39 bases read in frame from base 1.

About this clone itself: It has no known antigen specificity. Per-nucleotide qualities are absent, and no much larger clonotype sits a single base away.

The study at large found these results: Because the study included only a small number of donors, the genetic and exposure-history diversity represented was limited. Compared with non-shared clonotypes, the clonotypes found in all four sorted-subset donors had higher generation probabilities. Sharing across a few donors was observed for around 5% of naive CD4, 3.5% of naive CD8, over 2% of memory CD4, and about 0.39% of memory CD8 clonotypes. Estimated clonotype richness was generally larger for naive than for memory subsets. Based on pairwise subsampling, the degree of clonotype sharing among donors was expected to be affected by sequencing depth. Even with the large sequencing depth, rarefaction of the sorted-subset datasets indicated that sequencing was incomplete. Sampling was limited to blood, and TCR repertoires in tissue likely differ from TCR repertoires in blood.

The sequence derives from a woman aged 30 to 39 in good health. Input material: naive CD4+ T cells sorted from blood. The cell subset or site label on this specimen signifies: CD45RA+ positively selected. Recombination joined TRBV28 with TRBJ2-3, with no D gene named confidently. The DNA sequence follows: TGTGCCAGCAGTTTAAGTCCCCTCCCGCGGCAGTATTTT. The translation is CASSLSPLPRQYF.